This record covers a single T cell receptor beta chain. As for treatment: preoperative locoregional IRX-2 cytokine immunotherapy. Preoperative locoregional IRX-2 cytokine immunotherapy was tested in the phase Ib source study. The repertoire was sequenced with immunoSEQ multiplex PCR; TCRdb's copy has only in-frame clones and lacks some. The data show roughly 45,000 clones, about 95% seen once. This specimen belongs to a study of preoperative IRX-2 immunotherapy in early breast cancer. The specimen was tumor tissue, collected after IRX-2 immunotherapy. The clonotype was recovered from a human donor with breast cancer.

This CDR3 is CASSVRGNQPQHF. The CDR3 DNA reads TGTGCCAGCAGCGTCAGGGGTAATCAGCCCCAGCATTTT. This rearrangement joins TRBV5-8 to TRBJ1-5, with a tentative D call TRBD1 (6 bases). Deletions cut 4 bases from V and 4 bases from J, with 9 bases between. CDR1 is SGHTS and CDR2 is YDEGEE in the germline V gene. The CDR3 totals 13 residues.